One and the same sample provided the 15 T cell receptor beta chains below, sequenced in a study of cytomegalovirus exposure and HLA in healthy donors (dated by TCRdb to the late 2010s). The library was generated by the immunoSEQ multiplex PCR assay. A mixture of 60 forward primers for TCR Vbeta segments and 13 reverse primers for TCR Jbeta segments was used in the multiplex PCR. TCRdb limited this immuneACCESS table to in-frame rearrangements with V and J called. A share of clones is missing; checked studies link under half to unresolved V genes, and the rest is unexplained. In all, the sample holds about 160,000 clones, and 68% of those were seen once. The ten top clones hold approximately 1.3% of the sample. Sequences were obtained from PBMCs. These receptors originate from a man in his forties or fifties in good health and CMV-seronegative.

Details on this clone: Other DNA sequences of this sample code for an identical CDR3. This rearrangement joins TRBV6-5 to TRBJ1-2, with 8 bases that match TRBD1. The J segment lost 8 bases and the V segment lost 0 bases, leaving 8 bases of the junction unmatched. The CDR3 runs to 15 residues. Looked up from germline, CDR1 is MNHEY and CDR2 is SVGAGI. CDR3 in DNA: TGTGCCAGCAGTTACTCCGGACAGGGAGCTAAAGGCTACACCTTC. It translates to CASSYSGQGAKGYTF.

V gene TRBV7-2 combines with J gene TRBJ2-4; D might be TRBD2 (6 bases). Trimming stripped 4 bases from V and 0 bases from J, with 13 bases between. There are 16 residues in the CDR3. CDR1 SGHTA and CDR2 FQGNSA come from the germline V gene. In DNA form, the CDR3 reads TGTGCCAGCAGCTCATTTAGGCGGGGAGCCAAAAACATTCAGTACTTC. This translates into CASSSFRRGAKNIQYF.

This clone was detected only once. V gene TRBV11-2 combines with J gene TRBJ1-2; 7 bases align to TRBD1. The CDR3 consists of 15 residues. Germline V gene lookup returns CDR1 SGHAT and CDR2 FQNNGV. After removal of 1 base from V and 0 bases from J, the junction contained 2 bases not matched to a gene. CDR3 sequence: CASSLGQGPNYGYTF. CDR3 nucleotides: TGTGCCAGCAGCTTAGGACAGGGCCCTAACTATGGCTACACCTTC.

The chain employs TRBV7-2 and TRBJ1-5; no clear D gene. The CDR3 spans 14 residues. Trimming cost V 3 bases and J 3 bases, with 9 bases left between them. Germline assignment: CDR1 SGHTA and CDR2 FQGNSA. CDR3 DNA: TGTGCCAGCAGCTTCTTCACAGTCAATCAGCCCCAGCATTTT. Protein product: CASSFFTVNQPQHF.

Written as DNA, the CDR3 is TGTGCCAGCTCACCACCGGGGGCCCGGAATGAGCAGTTCTTC. The encoded protein is CASSPPGARNEQFF. The chain employs TRBV18 and TRBJ2-1, with D maybe TRBD1 (6 bases). The germline V and J ends were trimmed by 0 bases and 7 bases, with 10 bases remaining between them. In germline, CDR1 is KGHSH, CDR2 LQKENI. There are 14 residues in the CDR3.

The chain combines TRBV5-8 with TRBJ1-1; TRBD1 might be the D (6 bases). The germline gives CDR1 SGHTS, CDR2 YDEGEE. The CDR3 is 15 amino acids. Trimming shortened V by 4 bases and J by 0 bases, and 13 bases separated the two germline ends. DNA of the CDR3: TGTGCCAGCAGCCGCTGGCAGGGGTTGAACACTGAAGCTTTCTTT. Translating gives CASSRWQGLNTEAFF.

V gene TRBV5-1 combines with J gene TRBJ1-1; 7 bases agree with TRBD1. Per germline, CDR1 SGHRS and CDR2 YFSETQ. This CDR3 is built from 16 residues. The J segment lost 0 bases and the V segment lost 2 bases, leaving 7 bases of the junction unmatched. The CDR3 protein is CASSLGGVDMNTEAFF. The CDR3 coding sequence is TGCGCCAGCAGCTTAGGGGGCGTAGATATGAACACTGAAGCTTTCTTT.

The V call is TRBV11-2, the J call TRBJ1-4; 7 bases line up with TRBD1. This CDR3 contains 14 residues. With 5 bases clipped from V and 8 bases from J, the junction kept 8 bases outside the gene matches. Germline CDR1 reads SGHAT; CDR2 reads FQNNGV. The CDR3 spells CASSPGQMEEKLFF. The CDR3 nucleotides read TGTGCCAGCAGCCCGGGACAGATGGAGGAAAAACTGTTTTTT.

V and J are TRBV27 and TRBJ2-3; 11 positions match TRBD2. Trimming took 4 bases from V and 2 from J; bases not matched to a gene: 8. The germline gives CDR1 MNHEY, CDR2 SMNVEV (reference sequence). The CDR3 runs 17 residues. CDR3 residues: CASSWNSGGEDTDTQYF. The CDR3 DNA is TGTGCCAGCAGTTGGAATAGCGGGGGGGAGGACACAGATACGCAGTATTTT.

The J gene is TRBJ1-1, the V gene TRBV18, with a possible D match to TRBD1 (5 bases). The CDR3 is made up of 17 amino acids. The germline CDR1 and CDR2 sequences are KGHSH and LQKENI. Trimming pared 3 bases from V and 7 bases from J, leaving 24 bases between. CDR3 in amino acids: CASSPQSGRGMLVEAFF. Here the CDR3 DNA reads TGTGCCAGCTCACCCCAGTCTGGTAGGGGCATGTTGGTTGAAGCTTTCTTT.

The V gene is TRBV29-1, the J gene TRBJ1-6; no definite D call. Trimming removed 4 bases at V and 0 bases at J, with 28 bases between. CDR1 and CDR2 from the germline V gene are SQVTM and ANQGSEA. This CDR3 spans 21 amino acids. CDR3 nucleotides: TGCAGCGTTGGGGCGGTGAGGCAGGTGGACTCCTCGGCCTCCTATAATTCACCCCTCCACTTT. Translation: CSVGAVRQVDSSASYNSPLHF.

The chain has TRBV5-4 and TRBJ2-7; 7 nucleotides align to TRBD2. CDR1 is SGHNT, CDR2 YYREEE, per germline (reference sequence). The CDR3 has 13 amino acids. J gave up 4 bases and V 0 bases, and 1 base lay outside the gene matches. CDR3 sequence reads: CASSLVGGYEQYF. CDR3 bases: TGTGCCAGCAGCTTGGTCGGGGGGTACGAGCAGTACTTC.

The chain carries TRBV6-5 and TRBJ2-7; D gene ambiguous. Trimming cost V 6 bases and J 6 bases, with 21 bases left between them. Germline values: CDR1 MNHEY, CDR2 SVGAGI. The length of the CDR3 is 15 residues. The CDR3 is CASSSTPSVVVEQYF. CDR3 nucleotide sequence: TGTGCCAGCAGCTCCACTCCCTCCGTGGTGGTCGAGCAGTACTTC.

V is TRBV2 and J is TRBJ2-1, with 9 bases fitting TRBD1. Per the germline V gene, CDR1 is SNHLY and CDR2 is FYNNEI. This CDR3 has 14 residues. V dropped 10 bases and J dropped 14; count of bases not matched to a gene: 18. CDR3 DNA sequence: TGTGCCACTTCCCCGGGACAGGGAATTAAAATTGAGTTCTTC. Translating gives CATSPGQGIKIEFF.

The genes are TRBV19 and TRBJ1-2, with 11 positions matching TRBD1. The germline V gene has CDR1 LNHDA and CDR2 SQIVND (reference sequence). V was pared by 5 bases and J by 4 bases, with 9 bases of the junction left unmatched. There are 16 residues in the CDR3. The CDR3 spells CASSFWMGTGGYGYTF. CDR3 DNA: TGTGCCAGTAGTTTCTGGATGGGGACAGGGGGCTATGGCTACACCTTC.